This T cell receptor beta chain was sequenced in a study of cytomegalovirus exposure and HLA in healthy donors. A word on this clone: Its antigen is unknown.

General observations from the study: Later analysis revealed greater clonal expansion in HLA-associated TCR beta chains than in equally common others.

The PCR made use of 60 Vbeta and 13 Jbeta primers. The method was immunoSEQ multiplex PCR; TCRdb's version includes in-frame clones alone and lacks a portion of them. The profile covers some 160,000 clones, with 75% to 80% appearing a single time and around 3.1% taken by the ten largest. With 3 bases removed from V and 4 bases from J, the gap between germline ends came to 16 bases. Germline V gene lookup returns CDR1 MDHEN and CDR2 SYDVKM. CDR3 size: 16 residues. V and J are TRBV28 and TRBJ1-5; D not certain. The sequence was obtained from a woman in her thirties or forties in good health and CMV-seronegative. The specimen was PBMCs. CDR3 bases: TGTGCCAGCAGTTTTCATAGGACTCCACCAAATCAGCCCCAGCATTTT. Residues: CASSFHRTPPNQPQHF. The full variable domain, its missing parts supplied by reference TRBV28 and TRBJ1-5, is DVKVTQSSRYLVKRTGEKVFLECVQDMDHENMFWYRQDPGLGLRLIYFSYDVKMKEKGDIPEGYSVSREKKERFSLILESASTNQTSMYLCASSFHRTPPNQPQHFGDGTRLSIL.